These 24 T cell receptor beta chains originate from one sample sequenced in a study of cytomegalovirus exposure and HLA in healthy donors (dated by TCRdb to about 2017). Receptor amplification or capture employed the immunoSEQ multiplex PCR assay. For the multiplex PCR, a mixture combining 60 forward primers for TCR Vbeta segments and 13 reverse primers for TCR Jbeta segments was used. What TCRdb holds here is the immuneACCESS table cut down to in-frame rearrangements. Part of the clones is not present; checked against another copy, under half of the missing clones reflect an unresolved V gene, and the others are unexplained. The sample table shows roughly 100,000 clones, and 65% to 80% are seen once. Roughly 3.4% of the sample goes to the ten largest clones. Specimen: PBMCs. The receptors shown here come from a man in his 60s in good health and CMV-seronegative.

The chain employs TRBV11-2 and TRBJ2-7, with 8 bases fitting TRBD1. With V trimmed by 4 bases and J by 2 bases, 1 base remained unmatched. Germline-derived CDR1 and CDR2 are SGHAT and FQNNGV. CDR3 size: 13 residues. The CDR3 loop is CASSWDRTYEQYF. CDR3 DNA sequence: TGTGCCAGCAGCTGGGACAGGACCTACGAGCAGTACTTC.

This sequence joins TRBV7-2 and TRBJ2-3, with 11 bases aligning to TRBD2. The CDR3 has 17 amino acids. In germline, CDR1 is SGHTA, CDR2 FQGNSA. The V gene end was trimmed by 1 base and the J gene end by 6 bases; junction bases not matched to a gene: 9. This CDR3 reads CASSLGRGASGGDTQYF. The CDR3 DNA reads TGTGCCAGCAGCTTAGGTCGTGGCGCTAGCGGGGGGGATACGCAGTATTTT.

This sequence joins TRBV19 and TRBJ1-5; D is uncertain. V lost 5 bases and J lost 3, with 8 bases in between. The CDR3 is 13 residues long. Germline loops: CDR1 LNHDA, CDR2 SQIVND (reference sequence). This chain's CDR3 is CASSGRYNQPQHF. The CDR3 DNA follows: TGTGCCAGTAGTGGCAGGTACAATCAGCCCCAGCATTTT. The full variable domain, rest sourced from reference TRBV19 and TRBJ1-5, is DGGITQSPKYLFRKEGQNVTLSCEQNLNHDAMYWYRQDPGQGLRLIYYSQIVNDFQKGDIAEGYSVSREKKESFPLTVTSAQKNPTAFYLCASSGRYNQPQHFGDGTRLSIL.

This clone was observed a handful of times. The chain carries TRBV6-6 and TRBJ1-1; TRBD1 aligns across 8 bases. Trimming took 6 bases from V and 4 from J; bases not matched to a gene: 7. CDR1 is MNHNY and CDR2 is SVGAGI in the germline V gene (reference sequence). The CDR3 is 14 residues long. CDR3 amino acids: CASSPDRASTEAFF. The CDR3 DNA reads as TGTGCCAGCAGCCCGGACAGGGCTTCCACTGAAGCTTTCTTT.

The rearrangement links TRBV4-3 to TRBJ2-5; TRBD1 might be the D (5 bases). Germline V CDR1 and CDR2: LGHNA, YSLEER. V lost 0 bases and J 5 bases, leaving 10 bases between the germline ends. The CDR3 has 14 residues. CDR3 sequence (DNA): TGCGCCAGCAGCCAAGAAAGGGGCGTCGAGACCCAGTACTTC. It translates to CASSQERGVETQYF.

This chain joins TRBV11-1 and TRBJ2-1, with D tentatively TRBD2 (7 bases). This CDR3 is built from 15 residues. Trimming took 5 bases from V and 2 from J, leaving 13 bases between them. Germline V CDR1 and CDR2: SGHAT, FQDESV (reference sequence). CDR3 amino acids: CASSRGGDPYNEQFF. Here the CDR3 DNA reads TGTGCCAGCAGCAGAGGGGGGGACCCCTACAATGAGCAGTTCTTC.

A single count supports this clone. The chain recombines TRBV18 with TRBJ2-5; possible D gene TRBD1, 5 bases. CDR3 length: 14 amino acids. V lost 6 bases and J 1 base, leaving 12 bases between the germline ends. The germline V gene encodes CDR1 KGHSH and CDR2 LQKENI. Written as DNA, the CDR3 is TGTGCCAGCTCCCACCGACAGACCCAAGAGACCCAGTACTTC. Amino acid sequence: CASSHRQTQETQYF.

The chain employs TRBV14 and TRBJ2-1; TRBD2 might be the D (5 bases). The germline gives CDR1 SGHDN, CDR2 FVKESK. V lost 0 bases, J lost 5 bases, and 11 bases lay in between. The CDR3 loop spans 15 amino acids. CDR3 in DNA: TGTGCCAGCAGCCAAGATAATCGGGGAAACAATGAGCAGTTCTTC. Its translation is CASSQDNRGNNEQFF.

This clone was detected only once. The gene calls are TRBV5-4 and TRBJ2-1; the D is unclear. This CDR3 spans 15 amino acids. CDR1 and CDR2 (germline): SGHNT, YYREEE (reference sequence). V was clipped by 3 bases and J by 4 bases, with 14 bases between them. The CDR3 here is CASSSPKTPYNEQFF. CDR3 nucleotides: TGTGCCAGCAGCTCCCCAAAGACACCTTACAATGAGCAGTTCTTC.

This sequence joins TRBV6-4 and TRBJ1-1; D is undetermined. The CDR3 covers 13 residues. The V gene lost 4 bases and the J gene lost 2 bases, with 8 bases spanning the gap. Germline CDR1 is MRHNA and CDR2 is SNTAGT. The CDR3 reads CASSVTDNTEAFF. Here the CDR3 DNA reads TGTGCCAGCAGTGTCACAGACAACACTGAAGCTTTCTTT.

This clone was recorded only once. The CDR3 reads CASSLTGQGAGANVLTF. DNA for the CDR3: TGCGCCAGCAGCCTGACGGGACAGGGAGCTGGGGCCAACGTCCTGACTTTC. The genes are TRBV4-1 and TRBJ2-6; TRBD1 agrees at 9 bases. Germline assignment: CDR1 MGHRA and CDR2 YSYEKL. Trimming cost V 4 bases and J 2 bases; bases outside gene matches: 6. The CDR3 totals 17 residues.

This clone has a single count. This chain connects TRBV9 to TRBJ2-4; 7 nucleotides match TRBD1. The ends lost 3 bases at V and 8 bases at J; junction bases unmatched: 5. Germline-derived CDR1 and CDR2 are SGDLS and YYNGEE. The CDR3 consists of 13 residues. The CDR3 spells CASSGQGLDIQYF. In DNA form, the CDR3 reads TGTGCCAGCAGCGGACAGGGTCTGGACATTCAGTACTTC.

This clone was picked up one time. The chain joins TRBV19 to TRBJ1-2, with TRBD1 as a possible D gene (6 bases). The ends were cut back, 5 bases at V and 8 bases at J, with 18 bases in the middle. This CDR3 has 14 residues. Germline V gives CDR1 LNHDA, CDR2 SQIVND (reference sequence). The CDR3 sequence is CASSSDSRRGGYTF. The CDR3 DNA is TGTGCCAGTAGTTCGGACAGCCGGCGTGGGGGCTACACCTTC.

The V gene is TRBV7-2, the J gene TRBJ2-2; D might be TRBD2 (6 bases). Between the trimmed V and J ends, which lost 5 bases and 8 bases, there was a span of 12 bases. The CDR3 is made up of 13 amino acids. Germline values: CDR1 SGHTA, CDR2 FQGNSA. CDR3 region: CASSPMGGGELFF. CDR3 bases: TGTGCCAGCAGCCCGATGGGAGGAGGGGAGCTGTTTTTT.

The genes are TRBV5-1 and TRBJ2-2, with a possible D match to TRBD1 (6 bases). Germline-derived CDR1 and CDR2 are SGHRS and YFSETQ. Trimming removed 2 bases from V and 7 bases from J, with 9 bases in between. The CDR3 contains 13 residues. The CDR3 region is CASSLQGGGELFF. In nucleotides, the CDR3 is TGCGCCAGCAGCTTACAGGGCGGCGGGGAGCTGTTTTTT.

The rearrangement uses TRBV5-6 and TRBJ2-7; 8 bases are shared with TRBD2. Per the germline V gene, CDR1 is SGHDT and CDR2 is YYEEEE. With V trimmed by 4 bases and J by 4 bases, 10 bases remained unmatched. The CDR3 extends over 15 amino acids. The DNA of the CDR3 is TGTGCCAGCAGCCGGGAGCGGGGGTGGTATTACGAGCAGTACTTC. This encodes CASSRERGWYYEQYF.

This rearrangement joins TRBV10-3 to TRBJ2-7; a weak D match, TRBD2 (6 bases). From germline, CDR1 is ENHRY and CDR2 SYGVKD. This CDR3 has 16 residues. Trimming removed 3 bases at V and 3 bases at J, with 18 bases between. In DNA, the CDR3 is TGTGCCATCAGTGATAGCGCCGGGACTTCTGGCTACGAGCAGTACTTC. It specifies CAISDSAGTSGYEQYF.

J is TRBJ1-4 and V is TRBV5-4; 7 bases are a match to TRBD1. The CDR3 spans 14 residues. The germline V gene encodes CDR1 SGHNT and CDR2 YYREEE (reference sequence). The V and J ends lost 4 bases and 6 bases, in that order; junction bases with no gene match: 6. CDR3 nucleotide sequence: TGTGCCAGCAGCGTTACCGGGACAGATGAAAAACTGTTTTTT. Amino acid sequence: CASSVTGTDEKLFF.

This clone was counted once. The rearrangement links TRBV25-1 to TRBJ1-2; D call uncertain. The length of the CDR3 is 12 residues. Per germline, CDR1 MGHDK and CDR2 SYGVNS. V gave up 6 bases and J gave up 2 bases, with 7 bases separating them. The CDR3 is CASRLGNYGYTF. The CDR3 DNA reads as TGTGCCAGCAGACTAGGGAACTATGGCTACACCTTC.

The chain recombines TRBV2 with TRBJ2-4; D possibly corresponds to TRBD1 (7 bases). This CDR3 is 12 amino acids long. Trimming took off 6 bases at V and 10 bases at J, with 13 bases between the two ends. The germline V gene has CDR1 SNHLY and CDR2 FYNNEI. The CDR3 is CASRAGQRIQYF. CDR3 DNA sequence: TGTGCCAGCAGGGCGGGACAGCGAATTCAGTACTTC.

This chain links TRBV7-8 with TRBJ1-3; 7 positions agree with TRBD1. After removal of 1 base from V and 0 bases from J, the junction contained 0 bases not matched to a gene. This CDR3 has 15 amino acids. Germline CDR1 SGHVS, CDR2 FQNEAQ. This CDR3 is CASSLGTGSGNTIYF. For the CDR3, the DNA is TGTGCCAGCAGCTTAGGGACAGGCTCTGGAAACACCATATATTTT.

This clone was seen once. The V gene is TRBV6-5, the J gene TRBJ2-2, with D possibly being TRBD2 (6 bases). The CDR3 is made up of 14 amino acids. V was trimmed by 2 bases and J by 5 bases, leaving 9 bases between them. Germline CDR1 is MNHEY and CDR2 is SVGAGI. The CDR3 loop reads CASSYGGRTGELFF. DNA of the CDR3: TGTGCCAGCAGTTACGGTGGGAGGACCGGGGAGCTGTTTTTT.

This chain joins TRBV5-1 and TRBJ2-1; 9 bases agree with TRBD2. The CDR3 covers 16 residues. Trimming removed 0 bases from V and 4 bases from J; junction bases left unmatched: 5. Germline CDR1 and CDR2: SGHRS and YFSETQ. The DNA for the CDR3 is TGCGCCAGCAGCTTGGGCCCAACTAGCGGGTACAATGAGCAGTTCTTC. This sequence encodes CASSLGPTSGYNEQFF.

The J gene is TRBJ1-6, the V gene TRBV2; D may be TRBD1 (5 bases). CDR1 and CDR2 (germline): SNHLY, FYNNEI. CDR3 length equals 13 residues. Trimming stripped 7 bases from V and 10 bases from J, with 14 bases between. The CDR3 loop is CASKGREESPLHF. The CDR3 DNA reads TGTGCCAGCAAGGGCAGGGAGGAATCACCCCTCCACTTT. Using reference TRBV2 and TRBJ1-6 for the parts outside the CDR3, the full variable domain is EPEVTQTPSHQVTQMGQEVILRCVPISNHLYFYWYRQILGQKVEFLVSFYNNEISEKSEIFDDQFSVERPDGSNFTLKIRSTKLEDSAMYFCASKGREESPLHFGNGTRLTVT.